This T cell receptor (beta chain) is drawn from a study of a mutant IDH1 vaccine in newly diagnosed glioma. As for time point: week 11, during vaccination. Doses comprised 300 ug of mutant IDH1 20-mer peptide each, plus topical imiquimod. Assay: immunoSEQ multiplex PCR; the TCRdb copy retains only in-frame clones and omits some. The data show roughly 130,000 clones, with about four fifths seen just once and 5.5% held by the top ten. As concerns this clone: The antigen remains undetermined.

V dropped 5 bases and J dropped 2 bases, with 12 bases sitting between them. CDR1 and CDR2 from the germline V gene are SGHAT and FQNNGV. This CDR3 has 15 residues. V usage is TRBV11-2 and J usage is TRBJ2-2; D remains ambiguous. The TCR originated in a man aged 35 to 55 with glioma. The sequences come from PBMCs, collected from a glioma patient whose treatment included an IDH1 peptide vaccine. The CDR3 DNA follows: TGTGCCAGCAGCCCCCTCATAGGTAACACCGGGGAGCTGTTTTTT. This sequence encodes CASSPLIGNTGELFF.